The clone carrying this T cell receptor (delta chain) qualifies as large. Its target is unknown. Trimming at V came to 1 base and at J to 3 bases, leaving 0 bases not matched to a gene. The CDR3 is 14 residues long. Germline-derived CDR1 and CDR2 are GEAIGNYY and EKD. TCRdb processed the RT-PCR reads again with the CATT caller. This table has over a thousand delta-chain clones, less than 30% appearing once. The data belong to a study of gammadelta T cells in human blood. Findings and limits, study-wide: Microbial exposure appeared to drive polyclonal γδ T cell expansion after birth.

The chain joins TRDV2 to TRDJ1; 11 bases fit TRDD3. Sequenced: non-Vgamma9Vdelta2 gamma-delta T cells from fetal blood. The clonotype originates from a human fetus. The CDR3 sequence: CACDTGGYADKLIF. Here the CDR3 DNA reads TGTGCCTGTGACACTGGGGGATACGCCGATAAACTCATCTTT.